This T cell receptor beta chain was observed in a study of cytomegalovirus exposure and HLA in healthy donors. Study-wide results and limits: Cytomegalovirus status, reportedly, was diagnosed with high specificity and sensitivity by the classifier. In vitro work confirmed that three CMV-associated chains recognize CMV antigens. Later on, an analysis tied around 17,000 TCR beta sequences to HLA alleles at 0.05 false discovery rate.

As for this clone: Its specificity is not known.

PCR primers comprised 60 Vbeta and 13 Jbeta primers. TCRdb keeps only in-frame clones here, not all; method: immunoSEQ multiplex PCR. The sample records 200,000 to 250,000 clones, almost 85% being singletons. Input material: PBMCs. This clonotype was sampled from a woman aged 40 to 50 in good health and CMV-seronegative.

Written as DNA, the CDR3 is TGTGCCAGCAGTGAATTAACGGCGGGGGGTACCTACGAGCAGTACTTC. It codes for CASSELTAGGTYEQYF. The genes are TRBV6-1 and TRBJ2-7; 8 bases map to TRBD2. CDR1 is MNHNS and CDR2 is SASEGT in the germline V gene. This CDR3 has 16 residues. Trimming took 2 bases from V and 2 from J; bases not matched to a gene: 8.